This record covers a single T cell receptor (beta chain). The sample has other DNA sequences that encode this CDR3 too. Each exposed participant met a COVID-19 case in the 2 weeks preceding study entry. This specimen comes from a study of blood T cell repertoires in COVID-19. The table came from immunoSEQ multiplex PCR; TCRdb's copy has only in-frame clones and leaves some out. The data show 190,000 or so clones, approximately 86% seen once. This clonotype was sampled from a woman aged 25-40 years who had been exposed to COVID-19. The specimen sequenced was PBMCs or T cells enriched from blood (not recorded which).

CDR3 residues: CASSPGREAFF. CDR3 DNA sequence: TGTGCCAGCAGCCCAGGGCGCGAAGCTTTCTTT. The chain carries TRBV25-1 and TRBJ1-1; D perhaps matches TRBD1 (5 bases). V shed 6 bases and J shed 8 bases, with 10 bases lying between them. Looked up from germline, CDR1 is MGHDK and CDR2 is SYGVNS. This CDR3 has 11 amino acids.